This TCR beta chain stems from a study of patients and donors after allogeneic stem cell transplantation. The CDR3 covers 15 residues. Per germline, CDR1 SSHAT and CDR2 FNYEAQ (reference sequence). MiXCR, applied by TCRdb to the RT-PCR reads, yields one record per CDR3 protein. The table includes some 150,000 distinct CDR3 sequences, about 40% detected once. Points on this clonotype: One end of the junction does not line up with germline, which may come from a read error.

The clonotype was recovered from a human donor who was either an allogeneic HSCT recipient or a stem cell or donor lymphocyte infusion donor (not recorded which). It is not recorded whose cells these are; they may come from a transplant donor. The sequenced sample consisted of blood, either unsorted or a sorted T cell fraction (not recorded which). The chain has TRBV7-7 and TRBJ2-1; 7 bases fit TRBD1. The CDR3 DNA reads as TGTGCTAGCAGCCATGGACAGGCCTCCTACAATGAGCAGTTCTTC. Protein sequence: CASSHGQASYNEQFF.